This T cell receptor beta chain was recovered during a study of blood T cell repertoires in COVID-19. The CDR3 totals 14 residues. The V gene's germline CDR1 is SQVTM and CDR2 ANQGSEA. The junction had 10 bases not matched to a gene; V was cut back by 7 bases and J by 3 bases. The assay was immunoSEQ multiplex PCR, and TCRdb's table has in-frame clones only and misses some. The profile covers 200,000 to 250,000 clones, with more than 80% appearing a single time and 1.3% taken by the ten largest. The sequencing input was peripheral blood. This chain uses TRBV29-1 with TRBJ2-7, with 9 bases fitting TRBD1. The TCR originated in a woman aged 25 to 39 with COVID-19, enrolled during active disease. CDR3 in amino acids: CSGTSLTGGYEQYF. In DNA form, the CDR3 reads TGCAGCGGCACCTCTTTGACAGGGGGCTACGAGCAGTACTTC.